The rows below give T cell receptor beta chains drawn from one sample of a study of cytomegalovirus exposure and HLA in healthy donors. Generated by immunoSEQ multiplex PCR, the TCRdb table keeps only in-frame clones and is missing some. The sample includes under 200,000 clones, under 95% of them seen just once. The sample comprised PBMCs. These receptors came from a woman under 30 in good health and CMV-seropositive. The conserved cysteine and the conserved F or W are not part of the CDR3 here. Fields, in order: V gene, CDR3 protein.

TRBV7-8,ASSFKAVGRGEKLF
TRBV7-2,ASSSDRKETQY
TRBV5-1,ASTPRGENTGELF
TRBV4-2,ASSFQRSSYEQY
TRBV9,ASSILAGSSGELF
TRBV25-1,ASRGGGGGYT
TRBV7-9,ASSLEGSLAGDTGELF
TRBV28,ASSPPGLAGLMETQY
TRBV2,ASSEYQAGAKPDTQY
TRBV4-2,ASSQSMAGVSYNEQF
TRBV5-4,ASSLGDSDRY
TRBV11-2,ASRTATDRYGNTIY
TRBV10-2,ASSVRGAEYQPQH
TRBV2,ASSDSYTEAF
TRBV4-1,ASSHLGTGNTEAF
TRBV4-1,ASSQGTGGQPQH
TRBV4-3,ASSHDSGSDEQF
TRBV10-3,AISESRDTGVWGYT
TRBV27,ASSHGQGAADTQY
TRBV12-5,ASAGTGESTDTQY
TRBV2,ASRGTGNQPQH
TRBV2,ASSLTWTGELF
TRBV29-1,SVEGLAGVADTQY
TRBV7-9,ASSPRGYEQY
TRBV7-9,ASSSGTGLNTEAF
TRBV7-8,ASSPAGLANTGELF
TRBV4-2,ASSLHGGRLYNEQF
TRBV4-1,ASSQDFRASGANVLT
TRBV30,AWGPQEPEQY
TRBV4-1,ASSQAPGTGAGYT
TRBV10-1,ASSESGRGFGEQY